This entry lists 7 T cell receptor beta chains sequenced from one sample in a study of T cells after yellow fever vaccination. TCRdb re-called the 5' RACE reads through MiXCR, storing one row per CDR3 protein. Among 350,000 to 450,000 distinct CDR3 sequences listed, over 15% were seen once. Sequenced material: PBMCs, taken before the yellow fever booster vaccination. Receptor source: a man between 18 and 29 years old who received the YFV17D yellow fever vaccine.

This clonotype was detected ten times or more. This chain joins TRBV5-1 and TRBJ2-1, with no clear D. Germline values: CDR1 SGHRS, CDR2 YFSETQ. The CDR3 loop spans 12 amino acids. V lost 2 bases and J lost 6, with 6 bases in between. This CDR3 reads CASSFWGNEQFF. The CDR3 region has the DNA TGCGCCAGCAGCTTCTGGGGCAATGAGCAGTTCTTC.

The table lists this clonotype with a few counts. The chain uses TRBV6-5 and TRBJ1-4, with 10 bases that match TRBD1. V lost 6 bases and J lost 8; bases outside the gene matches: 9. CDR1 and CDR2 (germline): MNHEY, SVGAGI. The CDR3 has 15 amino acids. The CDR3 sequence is CASRRQGASEEKLFF. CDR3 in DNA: TGTGCCAGCAGGAGACAGGGGGCGAGCGAAGAAAAACTGTTTTTT.

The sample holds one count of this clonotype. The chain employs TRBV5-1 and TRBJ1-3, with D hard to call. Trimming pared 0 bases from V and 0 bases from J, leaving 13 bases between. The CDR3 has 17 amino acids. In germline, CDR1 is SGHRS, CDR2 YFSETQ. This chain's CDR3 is CASSLDSASRSGNTIYF. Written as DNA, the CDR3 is TGCGCCAGCAGCTTGGATTCTGCCAGCCGCTCTGGAAACACCATATATTTT.

This CDR3 is CASSLNSPERGYTF. The CDR3, as DNA: TGCGCCAGCAGCTTGAACAGTCCGGAGCGTGGCTACACCTTC. The chain has TRBV5-1 and TRBJ1-2; D gene ambiguous. V gave up 1 base and J gave up 7 bases, with 14 bases separating them. The CDR3 length is 14 residues. Germline V gives CDR1 SGHRS, CDR2 YFSETQ.

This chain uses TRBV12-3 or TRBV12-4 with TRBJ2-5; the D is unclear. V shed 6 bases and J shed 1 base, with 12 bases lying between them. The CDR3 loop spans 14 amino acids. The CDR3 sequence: CASSHRTSQETQYF. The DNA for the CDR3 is TGTGCCAGCAGCCATAGGACGAGCCAAGAGACCCAGTACTTC.

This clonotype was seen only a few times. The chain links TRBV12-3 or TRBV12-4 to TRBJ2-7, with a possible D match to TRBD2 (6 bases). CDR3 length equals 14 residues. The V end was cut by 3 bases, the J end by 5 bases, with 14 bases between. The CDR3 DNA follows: TGTGCCAGCAGTTTTCGGAGGGGAGCGCACGAGCAGTACTTC. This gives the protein CASSFRRGAHEQYF.

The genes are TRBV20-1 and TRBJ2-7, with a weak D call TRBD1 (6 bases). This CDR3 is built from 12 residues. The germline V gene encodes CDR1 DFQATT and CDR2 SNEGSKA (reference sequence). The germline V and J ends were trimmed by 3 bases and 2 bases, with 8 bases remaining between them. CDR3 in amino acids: CSARTGTYEQYV. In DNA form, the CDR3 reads TGCAGTGCTAGGACAGGTACCTACGAGCAGTACGTC.